This record looks at one T cell receptor (beta chain) sequence and its context. The CDR3 regions of TCR beta were amplified from RNA transcripts. A set of HTBI primers served as the primers for a first-round RT-PCR of the TCR CDR3. Each CDR3 protein is one row after TCRdb ran MiXCR on the multiplex PCR reads. The top ten hold approximately 7.5% of the sample, which has hundreds of thousands of distinct CDR3 sequences, 15% to 17% seen once. A patient was excluded if there was uncontrolled infection, other autoimmune disease, pregnancy or lactation. Diagnoses were made from clinical symptoms, serum measures (thyroxine and TRAb), thyroid ultrasound and orbital computed tomography. This sample is part of a study of T cells in Graves' hyperthyroidism and ophthalmopathy. CDR1 and CDR2 (germline): SGHTA, FQGTGA. The V gene end was trimmed by 5 bases and the J gene end by 3 bases; junction bases not matched to a gene: 14. This CDR3 contains 18 residues.

V gene TRBV7-3 combines with J gene TRBJ2-2, with TRBD2 matching 8 bases. Sample: blood. This clonotype was sampled from a woman between 18 and 29 years old with Graves' hyperthyroidism. This CDR3 reads CASSHTLSGGLHTGELFF. CDR3 sequence (DNA): TGTGCCAGCAGCCATACCCTCAGCGGGGGCCTGCACACCGGGGAGCTGTTTTTT. Together with reference TRBV7-3 and TRBJ2-2, the CDR3 gives the full variable domain: GAGVSQTPSNKVTEKGKYVELRCDPISGHTALYWYRQSLGQGPEFLIYFQGTGAADDSGLPNDRFFAVRPEGSVSTLKIQRTERGDSAVYLCASSHTLSGGLHTGELFFGEGSRLTVL.